Below are 5 T cell receptor beta chains sequenced from a single sample in a study of response to subunit inactivated influenza vaccine. TCRdb re-analysed the RT-PCR reads in MiXCR, keeping a single row per CDR3 protein. The data contain around 600,000 distinct CDR3 sequences, approximately 10% of them singletons. The same data also contributed to another study, on T cells expressing NK-cell markers. This second study says: In generating TCR beta cDNA, 5'RACE template switching with UMIs was used.

The sequenced sample was PBMCs from blood, obtained on the day of vaccination. The receptors stem from a man aged 50 or older who received an inactivated influenza vaccine.

The J gene is TRBJ1-4, the V gene TRBV28; D gene unclear. This CDR3 region has 15 residues. V was cut by 4 bases and J by 9 bases, with 18 bases left in between. CDR1 and CDR2 from the germline V gene are MDHEN and SYDVKM. DNA of the CDR3: TGTGCCAGCAGTTCCATCGGGCGTTCCAACCAAAAACTGTTTTTT. Translated: CASSSIGRSNQKLFF.

This clonotype was seen only a few times. This chain joins TRBV5-1 and TRBJ2-7, with 10 nucleotides matching TRBD2. Germline CDR1 SGHRS, CDR2 YFSETQ. The junction had 6 bases not matched to a gene; V was cut back by 1 base and J by 2 bases. The CDR3 loop spans 16 amino acids. The CDR3 is CASSLLTSGLPYEQYF. CDR3 bases: TGCGCCAGCAGCTTGTTGACTAGCGGGCTGCCCTACGAGCAGTACTTC. Based on the CDR3 plus reference TRBV5-1 and TRBJ2-7, the full variable domain is KAGVTQTPRYLIKTRGQQVTLSCSPISGHRSVSWYQQTPGQGLQFLFEYFSETQRNKGNFPGRFSGRQFSNSRSEMNVSTLELGDSALYLCASSLLTSGLPYEQYFGPGTRLTVT.

The rearrangement links TRBV5-1 to TRBJ2-2, with 8 bases that match TRBD1. V trimming: 0 bases; J trimming: 5 bases; junction bases outside the gene matches: 12. Per the germline V gene, CDR1 is SGHRS and CDR2 is YFSETQ. The CDR3 consists of 18 residues. The CDR3 region has the DNA TGCGCCAGCAGCTTGGCCAATGGACAGGGTCGATATACCGGGGAGCTGTTTTTT. This translates into CASSLANGQGRYTGELFF.

The chain joins TRBV4-1 to TRBJ2-7; D not resolved. Germline CDR1 and CDR2: MGHRA and YSYEKL. V was shortened by 1 base and J by 6 bases, with 13 bases between the two germline ends. This CDR3 is 14 amino acids long. The chain's CDR3 is CASSQVEVAAEQYF. Here the CDR3 DNA reads TGCGCCAGCAGCCAAGTTGAGGTGGCGGCCGAGCAGTACTTC.

The chain combines TRBV28 with TRBJ2-7; 14 positions match TRBD2. CDR1 is MDHEN and CDR2 is SYDVKM in the germline V gene. This CDR3 spans 16 amino acids. V was pared by 6 bases and J by 4 bases, with 8 bases of the junction left unmatched. DNA for the CDR3: TGTGCCAGCAGCCTCAGGACTAGCGGGAGGTCTTACGAGCAGTACTTC. Residues: CASSLRTSGRSYEQYF. Variable domain in full (rest from reference TRBV28 and TRBJ2-7): DVKVTQSSRYLVKRTGEKVFLECVQDMDHENMFWYRQDPGLGLRLIYFSYDVKMKEKGDIPEGYSVSREKKERFSLILESASTNQTSMYLCASSLRTSGRSYEQYFGPGTRLTVT.